What follows are 20 T cell receptor beta chains derived from one specimen sequenced in a study of T-cell memory formation after mild COVID-19. Using its own MiXCR run on the 5' RACE reads, TCRdb lists one record per CDR3 protein. Here the sample spans around 80,000 distinct CDR3 sequences, more than 11% being singletons. The sequenced material came from PBMCs or a T cell subset sorted from them (not recorded which). These receptors came from an adult woman who had mild COVID-19 (a few samples of this study predate the infection). Cell type and time point are not known.

This clonotype was counted a few times. The V and J genes are TRBV7-9 and TRBJ2-1; D tentatively reads TRBD1 or TRBD2 (6 bases each). The length of the CDR3 is 15 residues. CDR1 SEHNR and CDR2 FQNEAQ come from the germline V gene (reference sequence). V lost 8 bases and J lost 4, with 18 bases in between. The CDR3 DNA is TGTGCCAGCGGGGCGTCGGGGGCAGGTTACAATGAGCAGTTCTTC. It is translated as CASGASGAGYNEQFF.

J is TRBJ2-7 and V is TRBV4-2; D remains unclear. Trimming left V 4 bases short and J 2 bases short, with 9 bases between. The CDR3 loop spans 13 amino acids. Germline V gene lookup returns CDR1 LGHNA and CDR2 YNFKEQ. The CDR3 is CASSRRLTYEQYF. The CDR3 DNA is TGTGCCAGCAGCCGCCGATTAACCTACGAGCAGTACTTC.

The chain uses TRBV5-6 and TRBJ2-7, with a weak D call TRBD1 (5 bases). The germline V gene has CDR1 SGHDT and CDR2 YYEEEE. Trimming stripped 0 bases from V and 3 bases from J, with 10 bases between. The CDR3 spans 14 residues. CDR3 sequence reads: CASSLETVIYEQYF. The CDR3 DNA reads as TGTGCCAGCAGCTTGGAGACAGTCATCTACGAGCAGTACTTC.

The genes are TRBV7-9 and TRBJ2-5; maybe TRBD2 (5 bases). The germline CDR1 and CDR2 sequences are SEHNR and FQNEAQ (reference sequence). The CDR3 contains 15 residues. Trimming pared 5 bases from V and 5 bases from J, leaving 18 bases between. The CDR3 nucleotides read TGTGCCAGCAGCCCCGTGTTGGGAGAGGCCGAGACCCAGTACTTC. It is translated as CASSPVLGEAETQYF.

The chain joins TRBV11-1 to TRBJ1-1, with D hard to call. This CDR3 has 14 amino acids. CDR1 and CDR2 (germline): SGHAT, FQDESV (reference sequence). Deletions cut 2 bases from V and 3 bases from J, with 10 bases between. In nucleotides, the CDR3 is TGTGCCAGCAGCTTATCGGGGATGGACACTGAAGCTTTCTTT. It translates to CASSLSGMDTEAFF.

This clonotype was picked up a small number of times. The chain joins TRBV27 to TRBJ2-5; D is perhaps TRBD2 (5 bases). The germline V gene has CDR1 MNHEY and CDR2 SMNVEV (reference sequence). V dropped 6 bases and J dropped 1 base, with 9 bases sitting between them. This CDR3 region has 13 residues. The DNA of the CDR3 is TGTGCCAGCAGCGAGGGTACCCAAGAGACCCAGTACTTC. Translated, it gives CASSEGTQETQYF.

V usage is TRBV30 and J usage is TRBJ2-6; 8 bases align to TRBD2. With 4 bases clipped from V and 2 bases from J, the junction kept 7 bases outside the gene matches. This CDR3 contains 16 residues. Germline V gives CDR1 GTSNPN, CDR2 SVGIG (reference sequence). The CDR3 nucleotides are TGTGCCTGGATCCGGGGGGGTATACCTGGGGCCAACGTCCTGACTTTC. Protein sequence: CAWIRGGIPGANVLTF.

J is TRBJ1-2 and V is TRBV12-3 or TRBV12-4, with D tentatively TRBD1 (5 bases). Trimming shortened V by 5 bases and J by 7 bases, and 11 bases separated the two germline ends. This CDR3 has 12 amino acids. The DNA for the CDR3 is TGTGCCAGCAGTCAGGGAAGTTCTGGCTACACCTTC. Its translation is CASSQGSSGYTF.

This clonotype came up a few times. The V call is TRBV20-1, the J call TRBJ2-7; TRBD1 agrees at 7 bases. Germline CDR1 reads DFQATT; CDR2 reads SNEGSKA (reference sequence). The V and J ends lost 0 bases and 0 bases, in that order; junction bases with no gene match: 2. The CDR3 has 14 amino acids. CDR3 sequence reads: CSARDRGTSYEQYF. CDR3 coding DNA: TGCAGTGCTAGAGACAGGGGGACCTCCTACGAGCAGTACTTC.

The J gene is TRBJ1-4, the V gene TRBV7-9; tentative D call: TRBD1 (5 bases). V was trimmed by 5 bases and J by 6 bases, leaving 25 bases between them. In germline, CDR1 is SEHNR, CDR2 FQNEAQ (reference sequence). This CDR3 comprises 18 residues. The CDR3 DNA is TGTGCCAGCAGCGCCGGCGGGGGAATAATGCCAAGAGATGAAAAACTGTTTTTT. This gives the protein CASSAGGGIMPRDEKLFF.

This clonotype appeared a few times. The CDR3 here is CASSVGAGGMVETQYF. CDR3 sequence (DNA): TGTGCCAGCAGCGTAGGGGCTGGCGGGATGGTTGAGACCCAGTACTTC. This sequence joins TRBV9 and TRBJ2-5, with a tentative D call TRBD2 (6 bases). The CDR3 length is 16 residues. V lost 0 bases and J lost 5, with 17 bases in between. Germline loops: CDR1 SGDLS, CDR2 YYNGEE.

The chain uses TRBV4-3 and TRBJ2-3, with D unresolved. V lost 8 bases, J lost 0 bases, and 12 bases lay in between. This CDR3 region has 14 residues. Germline CDR1 is LGHNA and CDR2 is YSLEER. CDR3 DNA sequence: TGCGCCAGCGGTGTTTGGGTTAGCACAGATACGCAGTATTTT. Translating gives CASGVWVSTDTQYF.

The chain couples TRBV12-3 or TRBV12-4 to TRBJ2-2; D gene unclear. The CDR3 length is 12 residues. V lost 4 bases and J lost 8, with 8 bases in between. CDR3 in amino acids: CASSSDAGELFF. CDR3 sequence (DNA): TGTGCCAGCAGTTCCGACGCTGGGGAGCTGTTTTTT.

The chain couples TRBV19 to TRBJ2-7; maybe TRBD2 (6 bases). Germline-derived CDR1 and CDR2 are LNHDA and SQIVND (reference sequence). The CDR3 is 14 residues long. V was cut by 5 bases and J by 0 bases, with 11 bases left in between. The CDR3 DNA sequence: TGTGCCAGTAGTGCGGGACTCAACTCCTACGAGCAGTACTTC. As protein: CASSAGLNSYEQYF.

This clonotype was found a few times. The J gene is TRBJ2-7, the V gene TRBV27; TRBD2 agrees at 11 bases. Per the germline V gene, CDR1 is MNHEY and CDR2 is SMNVEV (reference sequence). J lost 2 bases, V lost 5 bases, and 5 bases had no gene match. The CDR3 is made up of 15 amino acids. The DNA of the CDR3 is TGTGCCAGCAGTACCGGGACTAGCGGTACCTACGAGCAGTACTTC. Protein: CASSTGTSGTYEQYF.

The chain couples TRBV2 to TRBJ2-1, with D uncertain. Trimming pared 8 bases from V and 0 bases from J, leaving 20 bases between. CDR1 is SNHLY, CDR2 FYNNEI, per germline. The CDR3 runs to 17 residues. CDR3 DNA sequence: TGTGCCAGCTGTGCCTTCTACTTGGGTGGCTCCTACAATGAGCAGTTCTTC. This encodes CASCAFYLGGSYNEQFF.

This sequence joins TRBV4-2 and TRBJ1-6; D remains ambiguous. V lost 3 bases to trimming and J lost 7 bases, with 16 bases between them. Germline CDR1 is LGHNA and CDR2 is YNFKEQ. This CDR3 comprises 16 residues. The CDR3 here is CASSHTRGISNSPLHF. In DNA form, the CDR3 reads TGTGCCAGCAGCCACACAAGAGGGATTTCAAATTCACCCCTCCACTTT.

This clonotype was counted a single time. CDR3 nucleotide sequence: TGTGCCAGCAAAAAGCCCCGAGGGGGGATCGGGAGCACTGAAGCTTTCTTT. This translates into CASKKPRGGIGSTEAFF. The J gene is TRBJ1-1, the V gene TRBV12-3 or TRBV12-4; possibly TRBD1 for D (6 bases). The CDR3 extends over 17 amino acids. Deletions cut 7 bases from V and 4 bases from J, with 25 bases between.

J is TRBJ2-2 and V is TRBV4-3; 10 positions agree with TRBD2. Germline loops: CDR1 LGHNA, CDR2 YSLEER. V shed 0 bases, J shed 3 bases, and the junction held 4 bases outside the gene matches. This CDR3 is 17 amino acids long. CDR3 DNA sequence: TGCGCCAGCAGCCAAGAATTAGCGGGAGGCTACACCGGGGAGCTGTTTTTT. It specifies CASSQELAGGYTGELFF.

This chain uses TRBV16 with TRBJ1-1, with D possibly matching TRBD1 (5 bases). CDR3 length: 14 residues. The V gene lost 6 bases and the J gene lost 0 bases, with 11 bases spanning the gap. The germline gives CDR1 KGHSY, CDR2 FQNENV. CDR3 protein: CASSPGRMNTEAFF. The CDR3 DNA sequence: TGTGCCAGCAGTCCAGGGCGGATGAACACTGAAGCTTTCTTT.